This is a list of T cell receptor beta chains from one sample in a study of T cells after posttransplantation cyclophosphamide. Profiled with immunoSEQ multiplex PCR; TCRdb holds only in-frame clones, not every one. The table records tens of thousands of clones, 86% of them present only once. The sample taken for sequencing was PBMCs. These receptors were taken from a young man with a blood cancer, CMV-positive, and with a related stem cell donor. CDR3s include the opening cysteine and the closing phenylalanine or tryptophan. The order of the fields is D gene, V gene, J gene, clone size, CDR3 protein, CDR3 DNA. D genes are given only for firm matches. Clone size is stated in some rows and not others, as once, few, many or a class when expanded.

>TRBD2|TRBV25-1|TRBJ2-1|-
CASMGLAAYNEQFF
TGTGCCAGCATGGGACTAGCGGCCTACAATGAGCAGTTCTTC
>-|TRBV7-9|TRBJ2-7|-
CASSLLGRHRSYEQYF
TGTGCCAGCAGCTTACTCGGCAGGCACCGCTCCTACGAGCAGTACTTC
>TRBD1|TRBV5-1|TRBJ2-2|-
CASSLRGTGANTGELFF
TGCGCCAGCAGCTTGCGTGGGACAGGCGCGAACACCGGGGAGCTGTTTTTT
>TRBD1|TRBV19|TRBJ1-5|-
CASLAQTGGRGNQPQHF
TGTGCCAGTTTAGCCCAAACAGGGGGCAGGGGCAATCAGCCCCAGCATTTT
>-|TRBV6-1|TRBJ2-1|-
CASSLTVDAGEQFF
TGTGCCAGCAGCCTGACAGTGGACGCCGGTGAGCAGTTCTTC
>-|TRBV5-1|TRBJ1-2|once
CASSLRGDYGYTF
TGCGCCAGCAGCTTACGGGGGGACTATGGCTACACCTTC
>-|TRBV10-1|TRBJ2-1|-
CASIGGESSYNEQFF
TGCGCCAGCATAGGAGGGGAGAGCTCCTACAATGAGCAGTTCTTC
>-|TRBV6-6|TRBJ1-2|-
CASSSRGLFLGDGYTF
TGTGCCAGCAGTTCCCGGGGACTCTTTTTGGGGGATGGCTACACCTTC
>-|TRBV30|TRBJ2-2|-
CAWRIGAGELFF
TGTGCCTGGAGAATCGGGGCCGGGGAGCTGTTTTTT
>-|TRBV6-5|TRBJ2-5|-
CASRSLGSRETQYF
TGTGCCAGCAGATCCCTGGGGAGTAGGGAGACCCAGTACTTC
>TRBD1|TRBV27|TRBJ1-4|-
CASSDLLQGYGNEKLFF
TGTGCCAGCAGCGACCTACTACAGGGGTACGGAAATGAAAAACTGTTTTTT
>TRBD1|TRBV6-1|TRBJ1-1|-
CASSERHWTGDIYTEAFF
TGTGCCAGCAGTGAACGCCACTGGACAGGGGACATATACACTGAAGCTTTCTTT
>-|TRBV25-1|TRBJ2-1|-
CASSDYGGDEQFF
TGTGCCAGCAGTGATTATGGAGGCGATGAGCAGTTCTTC
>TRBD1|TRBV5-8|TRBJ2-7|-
CASSLGQGGFYEQYF
TGTGCCAGCAGCTTAGGACAGGGTGGTTTCTACGAGCAGTACTTC
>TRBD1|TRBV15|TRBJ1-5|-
CATSRDRGLGQPQHF
TGTGCCACCAGCAGAGACAGGGGGCTCGGTCAGCCCCAGCATTTT
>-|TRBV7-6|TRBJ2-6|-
CASSFVTTRRALSGANVLTF
TGTGCCAGCAGCTTTGTTACGACTAGGAGGGCTCTCTCTGGGGCCAACGTCCTGACTTTC
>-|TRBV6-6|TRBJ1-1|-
CASSYGGDVTEAFF
TGTGCCAGCAGTTACGGAGGGGATGTCACTGAAGCTTTCTTT